This TCR beta chain is from a study of CD8 T cells in Susac syndrome. An amount of RNA that ranged from roughly 0.5 to 1 ug was reverse transcribed with random hexamers. TCRdb re-derived calls from the immunoSEQ multiplex PCR reads in MiXCR, one entry per CDR3 protein. The sample includes around 2,000 distinct CDR3 sequences, roughly two thirds of them seen just once. The CDR3 is made up of 14 amino acids. CDR1 SGHVS and CDR2 FNYEAQ come from the germline V gene. Points on this clonotype: A junction boundary mismatches the germline segment, possibly from a read error.

Staining for CD27 and CD45RA delineated memory subsets for TEMRA sorting. TCR beta sequencing covered blood CD8+ and CD4+ T cells. The diagnostic criteria for definite or probable disease, as recently defined, were met by the patients with Susac syndrome. Sequenced material: CD8+ TEMRA cells from PBMCs. Sample subset: FACS-sorted terminally differentiated effector memory CD8+ T cells re-expressing CD45RA (CD8+ TEMRA). The chain recombines TRBV7-6 with TRBJ2-1; D remains ambiguous. This TCR was recovered from a human donor with Susac syndrome. CDR3 loop: CAGSTNVAYNEQFF. Here the CDR3 DNA reads TGTGCCGGCAGCACAAATGTGGCCTACAATGAGCAGTTCTTC.